The clone carrying this TCR beta chain has a handful of counts. Its target is unknown. These data are taken from a study of early T cells in non-severe SARS-CoV-2 infection. Background on the study: RNA in bulk from unsorted whole blood was sequenced, and chains were unpaired. Notes on the study in general: Database matching using VDJdb favored anti-spike CD8 responses, with private and CD4 specificities left missing.

Individual cDNA molecules were tagged with unique molecular identifiers, the study reported. TCRdb re-called the 5' RACE reads with MiXCR, one entry per CDR3 protein. The profile shows fewer than 100,000 distinct CDR3 sequences, 9% to 10% of them singletons. The CDR3 is 15 residues long. CDR1 SGHKS and CDR2 YYEKEE come from the germline V gene (reference sequence). J lost 6 bases, V lost 2 bases, and 8 bases had no gene match. The chain carries TRBV5-5 and TRBJ2-1, with 7 bases matching TRBD2. Sample: whole blood. The sequence was collected from an adult who was a healthcare worker with PCR-confirmed SARS-CoV-2 infection or an uninfected control (not recorded which). The DNA of the CDR3 is TGTGCCAGCAGCTTTCTAGCGGAGGTCCTCAATGAGCAGTTCTTC. This sequence encodes CASSFLAEVLNEQFF. Variable domain in full (rest from reference TRBV5-5 and TRBJ2-1): DAGVTQSPTHLIKTRGQQVTLRCSPISGHKSVSWYQQVLGQGPQFIFQYYEKEERGRGNFPDRFSARQFPNYSSELNVNALLLGDSALYLCASSFLAEVLNEQFFGPGTRLTVL.